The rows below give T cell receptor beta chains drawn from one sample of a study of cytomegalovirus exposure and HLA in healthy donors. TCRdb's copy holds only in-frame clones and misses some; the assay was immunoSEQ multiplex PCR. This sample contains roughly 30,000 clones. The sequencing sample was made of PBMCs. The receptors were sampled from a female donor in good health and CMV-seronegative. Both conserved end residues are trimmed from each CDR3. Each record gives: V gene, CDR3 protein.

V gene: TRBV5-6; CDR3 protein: ASSPRALGGASREQY
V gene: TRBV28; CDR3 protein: ASSINRGGYSSYEQY
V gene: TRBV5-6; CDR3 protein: ASSFRHRPGPHNEQF
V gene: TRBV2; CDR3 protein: ASGVGAGPYEQY
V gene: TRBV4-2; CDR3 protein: ASSQDQGASGNEQF
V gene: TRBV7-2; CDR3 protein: ASSLGESSDNEQF
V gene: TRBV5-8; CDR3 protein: ASSTQGKLF
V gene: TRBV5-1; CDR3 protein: ASASGGGLETQY
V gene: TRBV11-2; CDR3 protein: ASRKGSGGAPAKNIQY
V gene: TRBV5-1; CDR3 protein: ASSLVASSGANVLT
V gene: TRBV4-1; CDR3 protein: ASSQEEFSGEQF
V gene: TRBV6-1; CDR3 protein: AGGASGANVLT
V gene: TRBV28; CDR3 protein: ASRLDRGNIQY
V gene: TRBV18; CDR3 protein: ASSPRGNPNSPLH
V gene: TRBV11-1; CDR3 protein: ASSAFRDPRVGAF
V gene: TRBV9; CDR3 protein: ASSVSSGRTLDTQY
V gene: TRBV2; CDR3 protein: ASSRDRGGDEKLF
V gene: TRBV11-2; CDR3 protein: ASSRGQGGSGYT
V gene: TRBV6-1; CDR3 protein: ASSENGRGRYTGELF
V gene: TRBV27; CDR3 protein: ASSSRTGGMVYGYT
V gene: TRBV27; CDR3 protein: ASSSLLVGLGSSYNSPLH
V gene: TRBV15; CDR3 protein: ATSRVAVRNQPQH
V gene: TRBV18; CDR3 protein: ASSPRRDTQY
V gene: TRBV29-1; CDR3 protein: SVEEPQGLAGELF
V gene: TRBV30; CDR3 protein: ASNREPGSPLH
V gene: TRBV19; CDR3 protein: ASSISGGGAAHEQY
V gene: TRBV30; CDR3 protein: AWSVRAGADTQY
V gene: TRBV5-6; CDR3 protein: ASSLQLTEAF
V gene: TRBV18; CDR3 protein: ASSRTQGQGYT
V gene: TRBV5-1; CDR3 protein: ASSERQARAYGYT
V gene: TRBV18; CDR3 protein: ASSPPPSGGANTGELF
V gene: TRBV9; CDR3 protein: ASSSFGTVEQF
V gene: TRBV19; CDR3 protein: ASSGGAWAGELF
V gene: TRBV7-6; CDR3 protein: ASSAPGGDVSYNEQF
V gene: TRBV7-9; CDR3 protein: ASSSRLSIQGTEAF
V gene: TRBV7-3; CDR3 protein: AGTGNRDTYYEQY
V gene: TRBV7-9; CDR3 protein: ASTLTGADYGYT
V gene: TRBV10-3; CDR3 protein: AISGVAGDSSYEQY
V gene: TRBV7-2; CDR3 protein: ASSLGTGWGNTIY
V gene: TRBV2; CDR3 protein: ASSPDRGYNSPLH
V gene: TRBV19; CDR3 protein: ASSIGGTYNEQF
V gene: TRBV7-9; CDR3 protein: ASRGTGPSGYT
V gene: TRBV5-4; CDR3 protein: ASSKQGWFAF
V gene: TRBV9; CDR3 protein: ASSPSANEKLF
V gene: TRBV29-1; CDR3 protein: SVVEPQGADEQY